This T cell receptor (beta chain) stems from a study of blood T cells in healthy people across ages. The sample, around 10 milliliters of peripheral blood, was drawn from each donor. Study-wide points: Unsorted PBMC material precluded a definitive naive versus antigen-experienced comparison.

Details on this clonotype: What it binds is not known.

This CDR3 has 19 residues. The V and J ends lost 6 bases and 1 base, in that order; junction bases with no gene match: 18. Next came a second PCR, run for about 7 to 12 cycles, which used a sample-barcoded 5' primer along with a J-beta primer mix. A template-switch adaptor that had 12 random nucleotides put a tag on each cDNA molecule. TCRdb itself ran the 5' RACE reads through MiXCR, one entry per CDR3 protein. The sample carries over 1,200,000 distinct CDR3 sequences, roughly 64% recorded once. The sequence derives from a man in his late teens or twenties in good health. This chain links TRBV12-3 or TRBV12-4 with TRBJ2-3; 8 bases match TRBD2. The sequenced sample was blood. The CDR3, as DNA: TGTGCCAGCAGCCCCAAGGGTGCGGGGGGCCTCTACCGCACAGATACGCAGTATTTT. Its protein product is CASSPKGAGGLYRTDTQYF.